Each of the 18 T cell receptor beta chains below was sequenced from the same sample in a study of cytomegalovirus exposure and HLA in healthy donors. The PCR ran on 60 Vbeta and 13 Jbeta primers. Some clones are missing from TCRdb's copy, which holds only in-frame ones; the method was immunoSEQ multiplex PCR. The sample's table shows about 160,000 clones. The sample was PBMCs. Receptors were obtained from a man aged 25-40 years in good health and CMV-seronegative.

The rearrangement links TRBV5-4 to TRBJ2-7; maybe TRBD2 (7 bases). Germline V gene data show CDR1 as SGHNT and CDR2 as YYREEE (reference sequence). This CDR3 is 17 amino acids long. V gave up 4 bases and J gave up 2 bases, with 22 bases separating them. The CDR3 protein is CASSPGGTGGHPYEQYF. CDR3 sequence (DNA): TGTGCCAGCAGCCCGGGCGGAACGGGGGGCCATCCCTACGAGCAGTACTTC. Using reference TRBV5-4 and TRBJ2-7 for the parts outside the CDR3, the full variable domain is ETGVTQSPTHLIKTRGQQVTLRCSSQSGHNTVSWYQQALGQGPQFIFQYYREEENGRGNFPPRFSGLQFPNYSSELNVNALELDDSALYLCASSPGGTGGHPYEQYFGPGTRLTVT.

The chain has TRBV7-9 and TRBJ1-1; possibly TRBD1 for D (5 bases). Deletions cut 5 bases from V and 4 bases from J, with 14 bases between. In germline, CDR1 is SEHNR, CDR2 FQNEAQ (reference sequence). CDR3 length: 14 residues. CDR3 amino acids: CASSRTGQGTEAFF. The CDR3, as DNA: TGTGCCAGCAGCCGAACTGGGCAGGGCACTGAAGCTTTCTTT.

The rearrangement uses TRBV5-5 and TRBJ2-1, with 9 nucleotides matching TRBD2. The CDR3 has 15 amino acids. Per the germline V gene, CDR1 is SGHKS and CDR2 is YYEKEE (reference sequence). J gave up 6 bases and V 4 bases, and 8 bases lay outside the gene matches. This CDR3 is CASSLRLAEVNEQFF. The DNA of the CDR3 is TGTGCCAGCAGCCTTAGACTAGCGGAGGTCAATGAGCAGTTCTTC.

V is TRBV18 and J is TRBJ2-1; 9 bases agree with TRBD2. This CDR3 region has 16 residues. V dropped 3 bases and J dropped 1; count of bases not matched to a gene: 4. Germline values: CDR1 KGHSH, CDR2 LQKENI. The CDR3 sequence is CASSPRTSASYNEQFF. The DNA of the CDR3 is TGTGCCAGCTCACCGAGGACTAGCGCTTCCTACAATGAGCAGTTCTTC.

This rearrangement joins TRBV7-9 to TRBJ2-5, with D uncertain. The last part of the DNA fits TRBJ2-7 better; the J call may be wrong. The CDR3 runs 12 residues. CDR1 is SEHNR, CDR2 FQNEAQ, per germline (reference sequence). The CDR3 is CASSLQTYEQYF. The CDR3 DNA reads TGTGCCAGCAGCTTACAGACATACGAGCAGTACTTC.

The chain employs TRBV11-1 and TRBJ1-6; D is possibly TRBD1 (6 bases). The CDR3 covers 15 residues. V lost 5 bases to trimming and J lost 10 bases, with 18 bases between them. Germline values: CDR1 SGHAT, CDR2 FQDESV (reference sequence). The CDR3 reads CASSLNRVQPSPLHF. The CDR3 bases are TGTGCCAGCAGCCTCAACAGGGTACAGCCCTCACCCCTCCACTTT.

The gene calls are TRBV6-6 and TRBJ2-5, with 8 bases identical to TRBD1. The better agreement between TRBJ2-7 and the DNA end casts doubt on the J call. Germline CDR1 MNHNY, CDR2 SVGAGI (reference sequence). There are 15 residues in the CDR3. The CDR3 spells CASSSGQGGPYEQYF. The CDR3 DNA sequence: TGTGCCAGCAGTTCTGGACAGGGTGGGCCCTACGAGCAGTACTTC.

This chain links TRBV27 with TRBJ1-5; D remains unclear. Between the trimmed V and J ends, which lost 2 bases and 2 bases, there was a span of 7 bases. The CDR3 is 14 residues long. CDR1 is MNHEY and CDR2 is SMNVEV in the germline V gene (reference sequence). The CDR3 sequence is CASSLGDGNQPQHF. The CDR3 region has the DNA TGTGCCAGCAGTTTAGGAGATGGCAATCAGCCCCAGCATTTT.

CDR3 sequence: CASSVGGGTSGANVLTF. The CDR3 DNA reads as TGTGCCAGCAGCGTAGGCGGCGGAACCTCTGGGGCCAACGTCCTGACTTTC. The rearrangement joins TRBV9 to TRBJ2-6; D is ambiguous. Germline-derived CDR1 and CDR2 are SGDLS and YYNGEE. The length of the CDR3 is 17 residues. The V and J ends lost 0 bases and 0 bases respectively, with 10 bases between them.

This chain connects TRBV4-1 to TRBJ2-7, with a weak D call TRBD2 (5 bases). From germline, CDR1 is MGHRA and CDR2 YSYEKL. The CDR3 covers 17 residues. V was trimmed by 5 bases and J by 3 bases, leaving 23 bases between them. Written as DNA, the CDR3 is TGCGCCAGCAGCTCCCCTAGCAAGGGCCTTCCGGACTACGAGCAGTACTTC. The encoded protein is CASSSPSKGLPDYEQYF.

The rearrangement joins TRBV9 to TRBJ2-1; 10 bases map to TRBD2. The germline V gene encodes CDR1 SGDLS and CDR2 YYNGEE. V shed 4 bases and J 5 bases; nucleotides not matched to a gene: 6. CDR3 size: 15 residues. CDR3 in DNA: TGTGCCAGCAGCCTAGGGACTAGCGCCCACAATGAGCAGTTCTTC. Amino acid sequence: CASSLGTSAHNEQFF.

This chain joins TRBV27 and TRBJ1-2; a weak D match, TRBD1 (6 bases). The CDR3 loop spans 14 amino acids. Germline CDR1 and CDR2: MNHEY and SMNVEV (reference sequence). Trimming left V 5 bases short and J 5 bases short, with 15 bases between. The DNA of the CDR3 is TGTGCCAGCAGTCTAACAGGGTCTCGGTATGGCTACACCTTC. Its translation: CASSLTGSRYGYTF.

The chain links TRBV10-3 to TRBJ2-5; 8 bases agree with TRBD1. The assigned J gene may be wrong: the sequence end matches TRBJ2-7 better. The CDR3 runs 15 residues. Germline V gene sequence: CDR1 ENHRY, CDR2 SYGVKD. CDR3 region: CAISVTTGESYEQYF. The CDR3 DNA reads as TGTGCCATCAGTGTAACGACAGGGGAATCCTACGAGCAGTACTTC.

This chain joins TRBV4-1 and TRBJ2-1, with 16 bases aligning to TRBD2. Germline V gene data show CDR1 as MGHRA and CDR2 as YSYEKL. The CDR3 loop spans 16 amino acids. The J segment lost 13 bases and the V segment lost 1 base, leaving 7 bases of the junction unmatched. DNA for the CDR3: TGCGCCAGCAGCCAAGGTTACGGGACTAGCGGGAGGGAACAGTTCTTC. Its translation is CASSQGYGTSGREQFF.

The gene calls are TRBV6-1 and TRBJ2-7, with D possibly TRBD1 on 6 matching bases. The CDR3 contains 13 residues. The germline V and J ends were trimmed by 6 bases and 3 bases, with 12 bases remaining between them. Germline CDR1 reads MNHNS; CDR2 reads SASEGT. CDR3 residues: CASRIDRLYEQYF. In DNA form, the CDR3 reads TGTGCCAGCAGGATAGACAGGCTCTACGAGCAGTACTTC.

The rearrangement links TRBV7-8 to TRBJ2-5; 8 bases are a match to TRBD2. The CDR3 consists of 17 residues. Germline V gene lookup returns CDR1 SGHVS and CDR2 FQNEAQ. The junction had 8 bases not matched to a gene; V was cut back by 1 base and J by 1 base. The DNA of the CDR3 is TGTGCCAGCAGCTTAGAGTTGGCGGGGGGCCCCCAAGAGACCCAGTACTTC. Protein sequence: CASSLELAGGPQETQYF.

V and J are TRBV11-3 and TRBJ1-1; D not certain. CDR1 and CDR2 (germline): SGHNT, YENEEA. This CDR3 is 13 amino acids long. The germline V and J ends were trimmed by 3 bases and 5 bases, with 10 bases remaining between them. Here the CDR3 reads CASSFSGATEAFF. Here the CDR3 DNA reads TGTGCCAGCAGCTTCTCGGGTGCGACTGAAGCTTTCTTT.

This rearrangement joins TRBV5-1 to TRBJ1-1; D possibly corresponds to TRBD1 (5 bases). Germline assignment: CDR1 SGHRS and CDR2 YFSETQ. This CDR3 comprises 15 residues. V was cut by 4 bases and J by 8 bases, with 21 bases left in between. The CDR3 loop is CASSPGQGGAPEAFF. CDR3 DNA sequence: TGCGCCAGCAGCCCGGGCCAGGGAGGGGCGCCGGAAGCTTTCTTT.